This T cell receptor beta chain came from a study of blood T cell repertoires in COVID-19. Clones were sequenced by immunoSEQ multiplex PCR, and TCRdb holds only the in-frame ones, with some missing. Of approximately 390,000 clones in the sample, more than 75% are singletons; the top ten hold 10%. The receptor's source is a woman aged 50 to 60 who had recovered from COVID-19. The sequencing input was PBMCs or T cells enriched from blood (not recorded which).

This CDR3 reads CSVRNTFTDTQYF. The CDR3 coding sequence is TGCAGCGTGAGGAATACATTCACAGATACGCAGTATTTT. This chain links TRBV29-1 with TRBJ2-3; D not certain. Trimming took 6 bases from V and 2 from J, leaving 12 bases between them. The germline CDR1 and CDR2 sequences are SQVTM and ANQGSEA. The CDR3 is 13 residues long.